The clone carrying this TCR beta chain was observed at least ten times. Antigen unknown. This record comes from a study of regulatory T cells in long-lasting Graves disease. Study background: For under 3 months, newly diagnosed Graves' patients had been taking antithyroid drugs. Findings of the study overall: Those with persistent disease had in common more public clonotypes (about 2,700) than new patients (about 970). Since the sample size was small, accuracy may have been reduced.

The CDR3 extends over 16 amino acids. Germline V gives CDR1 MNHEY, CDR2 SVGEGT. V lost 6 bases to trimming and J lost 8 bases; unmatched junction nucleotides: 16. Libraries of TCR beta came from iRepertoire HTBI primers plus Arm-PCR of CDR3 regions. TCRdb passed the multiplex PCR reads through MiXCR, listing each CDR3 protein once. The sample includes about 200,000 distinct CDR3 sequences, approximately 16% seen only once; the top ten take roughly a fifth. As for time point: newly diagnosed GD, antithyroid drugs for less than 3 months. Making the TCR library involved RNA that had been extracted from PBMCs.

The V gene is TRBV6-2 or TRBV6-3, the J gene TRBJ2-4; TRBD1 matches 7 bases. This clonotype was obtained from a female donor with Graves disease. The material was peripheral blood mononuclear cells (PBMCs), obtained at new diagnosis, from a patient treated with antithyroid drugs. CDR3 protein: CASRTGTAIDQDIQYF. The CDR3 DNA follows: TGTGCCAGCAGGACCGGGACAGCAATCGATCAGGACATTCAGTACTTC.